A selection of T cell receptor beta chains follows, all from one sample in a study of T cell repertoires in cytomegalovirus infection. TCRdb passed the reads through MiXCR, listing each CDR3 protein once. The sample holds around 240,000 distinct CDR3 sequences, about 23% seen once. What was sequenced was CD8+ T cells from PBMCs. These receptor sequences come from a human donor in good health (CMV status not recorded). Some clones in this sample may be carry-over from other donors' samples. The CDR3 runs from the conserved cysteine through the conserved F or W. Fields, in order: D gene, clone size, V gene, J gene, CDR3 protein, CDR3 DNA. D genes are given only for firm matches. Rows give clone size only sometimes, using once, few, many, or a class for an expanded clone.

>TRBD1|.|TRBV12-3/TRBV12-4|TRBJ2-7
CASSSFRSRDSNRWSSYEQYF
TGTGCCAGCAGTTCCTTTCGGTCCCGGGACAGCAACCGATGGAGCTCCTACGAGCAGTACTTC
>.|few|TRBV27|TRBJ2-3
CASALGGHSMYTQYF
TGTGCCAGCGCCTTGGGAGGACATAGCATGTATACGCAGTATTTT
>.|.|TRBV7-9|TRBJ1-6
CASSPGIPSSPLHF
TGTGCCAGCAGCCCCGGGATTCCCAGTTCACCCCTCCACTTT
>TRBD1|.|TRBV7-6|TRBJ1-4
CASSSPTAGTANEKLFF
TGTGCCAGCAGCTCCCCCACGGCCGGGACAGCGAATGAAAAACTGTTTTTT
>.|many|TRBV9|TRBJ1-1
CASSPPQGDTEAFF
TGTGCCAGCAGCCCCCCACAGGGTGACACTGAAGCTTTCTTT
>TRBD1|few|TRBV20-1|TRBJ2-1
CSAGTGSEQFF
TGCAGTGCTGGGACAGGGAGTGAGCAGTTCTTC
>.|few|TRBV6-2/TRBV6-3|TRBJ2-7
CASSYPGPRPVYEQYF
TGTGCCAGCAGTTACCCGGGACCGAGACCGGTCTACGAGCAGTACTTC
>.|many|TRBV7-2|TRBJ2-2
CASSLKGVGELFF
TGTGCCAGCAGCTTAAAGGGAGTCGGGGAGCTGTTTTTT
>.|.|TRBV24-1|TRBJ1-2
CATSDFRGGWEGYTF
TGTGCCACCAGTGATTTTCGCGGCGGATGGGAGGGCTACACCTTC
>.|few|TRBV27|TRBJ2-1
CASSLSAGASYNEQFF
TGTGCCAGCAGTTTATCGGCGGGGGCCTCCTACAATGAGCAGTTCTTC
>TRBD1|.|TRBV2|TRBJ1-5
CASSEGQGEKPQHF
TGTGCCAGCAGTGAAGGACAGGGCGAGAAGCCCCAGCATTTT
>.|few|TRBV12-3/TRBV12-4|TRBJ1-2
CASSYPSGVGGYTF
TGTGCCAGCAGTTATCCCTCGGGGGTTGGTGGCTACACCTTC
>TRBD2|few|TRBV2|TRBJ2-3
CGLAGGSTDTQYF
TGTGGGCTAGCGGGGGGCAGCACAGATACGCAGTATTTT
>.|.|TRBV7-6|TRBJ2-5
CASSFPGAGETQYF
TGTGCCAGCAGCTTTCCGGGGGCAGGAGAGACCCAGTACTTC
>.|.|TRBV29-1|TRBJ2-1
CSVAGTNYNEQFF
TGCAGCGTCGCCGGGACCAACTACAATGAGCAGTTCTTC
>TRBD2|many|TRBV12-3/TRBV12-4|TRBJ2-1
CASSLAGGLDEQFF
TGTGCCAGCAGTCTAGCGGGGGGATTGGATGAGCAGTTCTTC
>TRBD2|.|TRBV6-6|TRBJ2-5
CASSYTSLAGGREETQYF
TGTGCCAGCAGTTACACCTCCCTAGCGGGGGGCCGGGAGGAGACCCAGTACTTC
>.|.|TRBV30|TRBJ2-7
CAWGPGVDSYEQYF
TGTGCCTGGGGCCCAGGCGTGGACTCCTACGAGCAGTACTTC
>TRBD2|.|TRBV7-6|TRBJ2-1
CASSLRPGTGGGNEQFF
TGTGCCAGCAGCTTAAGGCCCGGAACGGGGGGGGGGAATGAGCAGTTCTTC
>.|many|TRBV7-8|TRBJ1-3
CASSPRGWDTIYF
TGTGCCAGCAGCCCCCGGGGGTGGGACACCATATATTTT
>TRBD2|.|TRBV27|TRBJ2-7
CASSSAGRKGEQYF
TGTGCCAGCAGTTCTGCCGGGAGGAAGGGAGAGCAGTACTTC
>TRBD1|.|TRBV29-1|TRBJ2-1
CSVEVGGSSNSYNEQFF
TGCAGCGTTGAGGTAGGGGGCTCGTCCAACTCCTACAATGAGCAGTTCTTC
>.|few|TRBV28|TRBJ2-7
CASSLPGTRRYEQYF
TGTGCCAGCAGTTTGCCCGGGACAAGGAGGTACGAGCAGTACTTC
>.|many|TRBV7-9|TRBJ1-6
CASSLGGSREKSFHF
TGTGCCAGCAGCCTGGGGGGCAGTCGGGAAAAATCGTTCCACTTT
>TRBD1|.|TRBV30|TRBJ1-5
CAWSVGQGTQPQHF
TGTGCCTGGAGTGTCGGACAGGGGACTCAGCCCCAGCATTTT
>TRBD2|.|TRBV29-1|TRBJ2-3
CSVEGVMVAGGLRSTDTQYF
TGCAGCGTTGAAGGGGTTATGGTAGCGGGGGGTTTGCGGAGCACAGATACGCAGTATTTT
>.|.|TRBV27|TRBJ2-7
CASGRSSYEQYF
TGTGCCAGCGGTAGGAGCTCCTACGAGCAGTACTTC
>TRBD1|.|TRBV11-2|TRBJ1-1
CASSQSRGDEAFF
TGTGCCAGCAGCCAGAGCAGGGGGGATGAAGCTTTCTTT